Listed below are T cell receptor beta chains from one sample, sequenced in a study of shared clonotypes between healthy human individuals. Using immunoSEQ multiplex PCR, the repertoire was profiled, and TCRdb retains in-frame clones only, with some absent. The data hold about 1.5 million clones, with 95% to 99% observed a single time. Sequenced input: naive CD4+ T cells sorted from blood. All receptors derive from a man aged 25 to 40 in good health. The CDR3 runs from the conserved cysteine through the conserved F or W. D genes are given only for firm matches. Rows give clone size only sometimes, using once, few, many, or a class for an expanded clone.

NA	TRBV19	NA	TRBJ1-3	TGTGCCAGTAGTCCATCAGGACAGTTGTTTTCTGGAAACACCATATATTTT	CASSPSGQLFSGNTIYF
TRBD2	TRBV6-5	NA	TRBJ2-7	TGTGCCAGCAGTTATTCCCAGGGAGGGAGCTCCTACGAGCAGTACTTC	CASSYSQGGSSYEQYF
TRBD1	TRBV5-1	once	TRBJ2-2	TGCGCCAGCAGCTCGGAGACAGGGAGAACCGGGGAGCTGTTTTTT	CASSSETGRTGELFF
NA	TRBV7-9	NA	TRBJ2-2	TGTGCCAGCAGTTTAGCGGCGAACACCGGGGAGCTGTTTTTT	CASSLAANTGELFF
TRBD1	TRBV4-3	NA	TRBJ1-4	TGCGCCAGCAGCCCAGGGCCGGGATATCGACAGGGAACGAATGAAAAACTGTTTTTT	CASSPGPGYRQGTNEKLFF
TRBD1	TRBV6-5	NA	TRBJ2-6	TGTGCCAGCAGGTCGACAGGGTTAGGGGCCAACGTCCTGACTTTC	CASRSTGLGANVLTF
NA	TRBV7-7	NA	TRBJ2-7	TGTGCCAGCAGCCCAAGGGTAGGGAGCGGTTACGAGCAGTACTTC	CASSPRVGSGYEQYF
NA	TRBV23-1	NA	TRBJ2-3	TGCGCCAGACCCTGCAGGCGGGATATAGCTACGCAGTATTTT	CARPCRRDIATQYF
NA	TRBV5-1	NA	TRBJ2-6	TGCGCCAGCAGCTGGGACACCAGCTCTGGGGCCAACGTCCTGACTTTC	CASSWDTSSGANVLTF
TRBD2	TRBV5-4	once	TRBJ2-3	TGTGCCAGCAGCCTGGGACTAGCGGGAGATACGCAGTATTTT	CASSLGLAGDTQYF
NA	TRBV11-3	NA	TRBJ2-1	TGTGCCAGCAGCTTAGGGGTAGGCGAGTCGAAGCAGTTCTTC	CASSLGVGESKQFF
NA	TRBV29-1	NA	TRBJ2-5	TGCAGCGTCCGACTAGTTCAAGAGACCCAGTACTTC	CSVRLVQETQYF
TRBD2	TRBV4-3	NA	TRBJ2-1	TGCGCCAGCAGCCAAGATGGGGGAGGGCCGAATAATGAGCAGTTCTTC	CASSQDGGGPNNEQFF
TRBD1	TRBV19	once	TRBJ2-7	TGTGCCAGTAGTATCCTACAGGGGGCGAGGGAGCAGTACTTC	CASSILQGAREQYF
TRBD2	TRBV10-1	NA	TRBJ2-3	TGCGCCAGCAGTATAGCGGGAATGCCAGATACGCAGTATTTT	CASSIAGMPDTQYF
TRBD1	TRBV11-3	NA	TRBJ2-3	TGTGCCAGCAGCCAGGGACAGACTAGCACAGATACGCAGTATTTT	CASSQGQTSTDTQYF
NA	TRBV19	NA	TRBJ2-7	TGTGCGTTCCCGCACCCCGGGACGGGGCAGTACTTC	CAFPHPGTGQYF
NA	TRBV7-3	NA	TRBJ2-2	TGTGCCAGCAGCGAACTGGAATCAGGGACCGGGGAGCTGTTTTTT	CASSELESGTGELFF
NA	TRBV2	NA	TRBJ2-7	TGTGCCAGCACCCCAGGGTGGCCCTCCGAGCAGTACTTC	CASTPGWPSEQYF
NA	TRBV20-1	NA	TRBJ2-7	TGCAGTCTGGACAGCTCCTACGAGCAGTACTTC	CSLDSSYEQYF
NA	TRBV5-1	NA	TRBJ1-2	TGCGCCAGCAGCCCCGACAGGACCCACGGTGGCTACACCTTC	CASSPDRTHGGYTF
NA	TRBV6-1	NA	TRBJ2-3	TGTGCCAGCAGTAATAGCGGAGTCACAGATACGCAGTATTTT	CASSNSGVTDTQYF
NA	TRBV20-1	NA	TRBJ2-7	TGCAGTGCCACAAGTTGGGAGCAGTACTTC	CSATSWEQYF
NA	TRBV7-9	NA	TRBJ2-3	TGTGCCAGCAGCCCCCGCCGGAGGGGAGATACGCAGTATTTT	CASSPRRRGDTQYF
NA	TRBV5-1	NA	TRBJ1-4	TGCGCCAGCACTGTAAAACTGTTTTTT	CASTVKLFF
NA	TRBV18	NA	TRBJ1-1	TGTGCCAGCTCACCCCTCGGGCGGATGAACACTGAAGCTTTCTTT	CASSPLGRMNTEAFF
TRBD1	TRBV6-5	NA	TRBJ2-1	TGTGCCAGCAGTTCGGACAGGATCCTTCGGGATGAGCAGTTCTTC	CASSSDRILRDEQFF
NA	TRBV5-1	once	TRBJ2-7	TGCGCCAGCAGCCTCGCCCCGTCTAGCGCTACCTACGAGCAGTACTTC	CASSLAPSSATYEQYF
NA	TRBV5-1	NA	TRBJ2-7	TGCGCCAGCAGCTTGTCAGTAGGTACATACTACGAGCAGTACTTC	CASSLSVGTYYEQYF
NA	TRBV10-3	once	TRBJ2-1	TGTGCCATCAGTGATCAGGGATACAATGAGCAGTTCTTC	CAISDQGYNEQFF
NA	TRBV10-3	NA	TRBJ2-1	TGTGCCATCACCACAGGGTTGGGGTCCGACAATGAGCAGTTCTTC	CAITTGLGSDNEQFF
TRBD1	TRBV6-6	NA	TRBJ1-5	TGTGCCAGCAGTTACGACAGGGATGGCAATCAGCCCCAGCATTTT	CASSYDRDGNQPQHF